This T cell receptor beta chain is drawn from a study of beta chain features in type 1 diabetes. Findings and limits, study-wide: Reduced insertions and increased deletions marked VDJ junctions in type 1 diabetes patients. Moderately but significantly shorter TCRB CDR3s were found in Type 1 diabetes patients in all four CD4+ subsets.

This CDR3 has 12 amino acids. Germline lookup yields CDR1 LNHDA and CDR2 SQIVND (reference sequence). The V gene lost 8 bases and the J gene lost 5 bases, with 12 bases spanning the gap. The investigators reverse transcribed all of the isolated RNA, so they sequenced expressed TCRB transcripts. TCRdb's table, derived via immunoSEQ multiplex PCR, lists solely in-frame clones and lacks some. The table lists approximately 280,000 clones, about 15% of them singletons, with 0.015% in the top ten. Points on this clone: Antigen specificity is unknown.

V gene TRBV19 combines with J gene TRBJ1-1, with D maybe TRBD1 (5 bases). Sequenced input: naive CD4+ T cells from blood. The clonotype comes from a man younger than 35 with type 1 diabetes. The CDR3 region has the DNA TGTGCCAGTGGCGGGAGGGGTACTGAAGCTTTCTTT. Translation gives CASGGRGTEAFF.